The rows below give T cell receptor beta chains drawn from one sample of a study of cytotoxic CD8 clonotypes in ibrutinib-treated CLL. The method was immunoSEQ multiplex PCR; TCRdb's version includes in-frame clones alone and lacks a portion of them. There are under 150,000 clones in the sample; around four fifths occur only once, and 2.5% to 3.5% lies in the top ten. The sequenced sample was PBMCs, obtained after 24 months of ibrutinib treatment. Source of these receptors: a human donor with chronic lymphocytic leukemia. CDR3s include the opening cysteine and the closing phenylalanine or tryptophan.

TRBV13	TRBJ2-3	CASSLVDTQYF
TRBV27	TRBJ2-7	CASSKDRVDFIATYEQYF
TRBV6-6	TRBJ1-1	CASRKTLGTEAFF
TRBV19	TRBJ2-2	CASSVARGRTGELFF
TRBV19	TRBJ2-1	CASSIPYNEQFF
TRBV6-6	TRBJ1-2	CASTETQGGYTF
TRBV5-6	TRBJ2-7	CASSLGQGAYEQYF
TRBV10-1	TRBJ2-5	CASSDRTSAETQYF
TRBV29-1	TRBJ2-5	CSVEYEGPQETQYF
TRBV19	TRBJ1-2	CASLDEFRYGYTF
TRBV29-1	TRBJ1-3	CSVEWRGSGNTIYF
TRBV6-5	TRBJ1-3	CASSYEQGSGNTIYF
TRBV28	TRBJ2-5	CASSQTQGQKETQYF
TRBV10-3	TRBJ1-1	CAISEVPRGTNTEAFF
TRBV4-3	TRBJ2-2	CASSPREGGGRTGELFF
TRBV4-2	TRBJ2-3	CASSQGPGGADTQYF
TRBV2	TRBJ2-1	CASSVLAGGPGEQFF
TRBV5-1	TRBJ2-1	CASSYGTVPFF
TRBV14	TRBJ1-1	CASSQKTGGTEAFF
TRBV7-9	TRBJ2-2	CASSLARTTPTGELFF
TRBV29-1	TRBJ2-5	CSVEDRLYQETQYF
TRBV2	TRBJ2-2	CASSEFGAINTGELFF
TRBV7-2	TRBJ1-1	CASSSTGGYTEAFF
TRBV15	TRBJ1-4	CATSRVPDVRESEF
TRBV7-2	TRBJ2-3	CASSLESVGFSTDTQYF
TRBV6-5	TRBJ2-1	CASRLDRDYNEQFF
TRBV6-6	TRBJ1-1	CASSYSGGAEAFF
TRBV5-1	TRBJ2-1	CASSSSGTSGNEQFF
TRBV5-1	TRBJ2-7	CASSLGSSYEQYF
TRBV10-3	TRBJ1-6	CAITSNPLGGNSPLHF
TRBV6-5	TRBJ2-3	CASSPGDTQYF